These T cell receptor beta chains were read from a single sample in a study of blood T cells in healthy people across ages. MiXCR was run by TCRdb on the 5' RACE reads, yielding one entry per CDR3 protein. The sample records 540,000 or so distinct CDR3 sequences, about 25% being singletons. The sample was also linked to a second study, of T cells of mothers and their children.

Sequenced input: blood. All receptors derive from a boy under 18 in good health. Both conserved end residues are part of each CDR3. A D gene is named only where the DNA matches it firmly.

V gene | D gene | CDR3 protein
TRBV14 | - | CASSQGSGTKYF
TRBV7-2 | - | CASREGRISGNTIYF
TRBV10-3 | - | CAISAGDYGYTF
TRBV7-9 | - | CASSFYSSRAARETQYF
TRBV20-1 | - | CSAEGDLALNEQFF
TRBV28 | - | CASSKGDIGGYTF
TRBV29-1 | - | CSVDEGGEKLFF
TRBV15 | TRBD1 | CATSGTPGQGLGEQYF
TRBV29-1 | TRBD1 | CSVDTGAGTRNTEAFF
TRBV7-2 | TRBD2 | CASSLTSGYTYEQYF
TRBV20-1 | - | CSATTTLNQPQHF
TRBV28 | - | CASSLSTAEDYEQYF
TRBV3-1 | TRBD1 | CASSQGQVGNQPQHF
TRBV6-2/TRBV6-3 | TRBD2 | CASRSSGRANEQYF
TRBV7-9 | TRBD1 | CASSTYGGTGQTQYF
TRBV4-1 | - | CASSLGAGEVHEQYF
TRBV3-1 | TRBD2 | CASSQDPAGGTGELFF
TRBV2 | - | CAAIARGYRAASYEQYF
TRBV12-3/TRBV12-4 | - | CASSFGQGAPETFF
TRBV7-2 | - | CASRGKRGQLGGYTF
TRBV7-3 | - | CASSLRGSGNQETQYF
TRBV6-1 | - | CASSEGRRMNTEAFF
TRBV6-5 | - | CASSYVGTQYF
TRBV7-3 | - | CASSLMSNTEAFF
TRBV7-2 | - | CASSLEPGASTEAFF
TRBV3-1 | - | CASYTGAYGYTF
TRBV27 | - | CASSLSAPLPGLETQYF
TRBV5-5 | TRBD1 | CASSLIIVLDRRSQETQYF
TRBV6-4 | - | CASSDAPGIGELFF
TRBV20-1 | TRBD2 | CSAGLAGGNTGELFF
TRBV4-3 | TRBD2 | CASSQARRTSGTTDTQYF
TRBV3-1 | TRBD2 | CASTQKTSGSGANVLTF
TRBV18 | - | CASSPSQSRYNEQFF
TRBV7-3 | - | CASSWDGNSPLHF